These T cell receptor beta chains were read from a single sample in a study of CD8+ T cells in alopecia areata. This table comes from immunoSEQ multiplex PCR, and its TCRdb copy is limited to in-frame clones, with some not included. The sample includes 100,000 to 150,000 clones, around 49% seen only once; the top ten take around a sixth. Material: CD8+ T cells sorted from blood, obtained at week 0. These receptors were collected from a human donor with alopecia areata. Each CDR3 is given with its conserved first and last residue.

j_call | v_call | cdr3_aa
TRBJ1-5 | TRBV30 | CAWAGGGNQPQHF
TRBJ2-7 | TRBV7-2 | CASSLQDTREQYF
TRBJ1-1 | TRBV9 | CASSLGHGDTEAFF
TRBJ2-1 | TRBV5-6 | CASSKHNEQFF
TRBJ1-1 | TRBV4-2 | CASSQARGPGTEAFF
TRBJ2-7 | TRBV13 | CASSSQMGFSGEQYF
TRBJ2-4 | TRBV30 | CAWTIGDRNIQYF
TRBJ1-1 | TRBV11-2 | CASSLPPSAHELVYAEAFF
TRBJ1-2 | TRBV29-1 | CSVEDQGSLSYTF
TRBJ2-5 | TRBV11-2 | CASSLEDGQETQYF
TRBJ2-7 | TRBV4-2 | CASSQDNPSGEAYEQYF
TRBJ2-7 | TRBV29-1 | CSVPSSGGDPYEQYF
TRBJ2-3 | TRBV4-2 | CASSQPPGQGKADTQYF
TRBJ2-7 | TRBV30 | CAWSGDRFHEQYF